Here is one T cell receptor beta chain with its context. This specimen comes from a study of graft-versus-host responses after intestinal transplantation. The study's findings and limits: Individuals carrying graft-donor T cell macrochimerism showed high graft-versus-host to host-versus-graft clonal ratios in allografts. Researchers found peak circulating GvH clone levels linked to early post-transplant HvG declines.

Generated by immunoSEQ multiplex PCR, the TCRdb table keeps only in-frame clones and is missing some. The sample carries about 24,000 clones, around 40% recorded once. The CDR3 loop spans 15 amino acids. CDR1 is SGHTA, CDR2 FQGTGA, per germline. J lost 9 bases, V lost 2 bases, and 7 bases had no gene match. With approximately 200,000 irradiated, violet-dye-labeled stimulator cells, approximately 200,000 CFSE-labeled responder cells were plated. Proliferating CFSE-low CD3+CD4+ and CD3+CD8+ responders were sorted post-reaction. This sequence originates from a human patient who received an intestinal transplant. This chain joins TRBV7-3 and TRBJ2-1, with 10 bases that match TRBD1. The sample here was alloreactive CD4+ T cells from a mixed lymphocyte reaction culture, taken before intestinal transplant. Described subset: CFSE-low proliferating T cells sorted from approximately 6-day pre-transplant mixed lymphocyte reaction (GvH or HvG direction). This CDR3 reads CASSLLGQGKGEQFF. CDR3 bases: TGTGCCAGCAGCTTATTGGGACAGGGGAAGGGTGAGCAGTTCTTC.